The 27 T cell receptor beta chains in this list originate from one sample, sequenced in a study of T cell repertoires in cytomegalovirus infection. TCRdb processed the reads anew with MiXCR; each CDR3 protein has one entry. The sample yields over 450,000 distinct CDR3 sequences, roughly 12% seen once. The specimen was PBMCs. These receptor sequences come from a human donor in good health (CMV status not recorded). Some clones in this sample may be carry-over from other donors' samples.

With respect to this clonotype: This sequence may be a read error, since a much larger clone differs from it by one base. V is TRBV7-3 and J is TRBJ2-3; D not certain. CDR1 is SGHTA and CDR2 is FQGTGA in the germline V gene. The CDR3 spans 14 residues. The CDR3 bases are TGTGCCGGCAGCTTAACTCCCTCGACAGATACGCAGTATTTT. It codes for CAGSLTPSTDTQYF.

This clonotype was seen at least ten times. The CDR3: CASSRGGAAAPGELFF. The CDR3, as DNA: TGTGCCAGCAGCCGAGGGGGAGCGGCGGCGCCCGGGGAGCTGTTTTTT. This sequence joins TRBV11-3 and TRBJ2-2; perhaps TRBD1 as D (6 bases). Germline V lookup: CDR1 SGHNT, CDR2 YENEEA. The V gene lost 5 bases and the J gene lost 6 bases, with 19 bases spanning the gap. The CDR3 has 16 residues.

This clonotype was seen at least ten times. CDR3 sequence: CASRTGHNEQFF. DNA for the CDR3: TGCGCCAGCAGGACAGGGCACAATGAGCAGTTCTTC. The chain combines TRBV5-1 with TRBJ2-1; 7 bases are a match to TRBD1. V shed 5 bases and J 5 bases; nucleotides not matched to a gene: 1. Germline assignment: CDR1 SGHRS and CDR2 YFSETQ. The CDR3 runs 12 residues.

At least ten counts were recorded for this clonotype. This chain links TRBV12-5 with TRBJ2-1; possible D gene TRBD2, 6 bases. CDR3 size: 14 residues. The V end was cut by 6 bases, the J end by 7 bases, with 16 bases between. Germline-derived CDR1 and CDR2 are LGHNT and FRNRAP. The CDR3, as DNA: TGTGCTAGTGGCCCCGAGGGACTCTATAATGAGCAGTTCTTC. Residues: CASGPEGLYNEQFF.

This clonotype was detected ten times or more. This chain links TRBV7-9 with TRBJ2-1, with 9 bases identical to TRBD1. Per germline, CDR1 SEHNR and CDR2 FQNEAQ (reference sequence). The CDR3 has 16 amino acids. The trim removed 2 bases at V and 4 bases at J, leaving 6 bases unmatched. CDR3: CASSLWTGVNYNEQFF. The CDR3 DNA follows: TGTGCCAGCAGCTTATGGACAGGGGTGAATTACAATGAGCAGTTCTTC.

This clonotype appeared many times. The J gene is TRBJ1-2, the V gene TRBV5-6, with D possibly TRBD1 on 6 matching bases. V lost 4 bases and J 3 bases, leaving 16 bases between the germline ends. CDR1 is SGHDT and CDR2 is YYEEEE in the germline V gene. The length of the CDR3 is 15 residues. In nucleotides, the CDR3 is TGTGCCAGCAGCATCTCGAGGGGGGAAGACTATGGCTACACCTTC. It specifies CASSISRGEDYGYTF.

Many counts were recorded for this clonotype. V and J are TRBV7-9 and TRBJ2-7; D not resolved. CDR1 SEHNR and CDR2 FQNEAQ come from the germline V gene (reference sequence). The CDR3 totals 13 residues. Deletions cut 3 bases from V and 5 bases from J, with 11 bases between. The CDR3 DNA is TGTGCCAGCAGCTTTAATCGTGTAAACGAGCAGTACTTC. It is translated as CASSFNRVNEQYF.

This chain links TRBV15 with TRBJ2-1; perhaps TRBD2 as D (5 bases). CDR3 length: 14 residues. Trimming removed 4 bases from V and 13 bases from J, with 20 bases in between. Germline values: CDR1 LNHNV, CDR2 YYDKDF (reference sequence). CDR3: CATSTPEASGNQFF. Written as DNA, the CDR3 is TGTGCCACCAGCACCCCCGAGGCCAGCGGAAATCAGTTCTTC.

CDR3 in DNA: TGTGCCTGGTTGCCCCCAGGGGCCAGACACAATGAGCAGTTCTTC. Its protein product is CAWLPPGARHNEQFF. The rearrangement links TRBV30 to TRBJ2-1; TRBD1 might be the D (6 bases). Germline V gene sequence: CDR1 GTSNPN, CDR2 SVGIG (reference sequence). Trimming shortened V by 5 bases and J by 5 bases, and 19 bases separated the two germline ends. The CDR3 runs 15 residues.

This rearrangement joins TRBV2 to TRBJ1-2; no clear D gene. Per germline, CDR1 SNHLY and CDR2 FYNNEI. The CDR3 is made up of 14 amino acids. Trimming left V 7 bases short and J 2 bases short, with 14 bases between. CDR3 sequence: CASITENYNYGYTF. The CDR3 nucleotides are TGTGCCAGCATTACAGAAAATTACAACTATGGCTACACCTTC.

This clonotype was recorded at least ten times. The chain uses TRBV12-3 or TRBV12-4 and TRBJ2-1; possible D gene TRBD1, 5 bases. This CDR3 has 15 residues. Trimming took 3 bases from V and 4 from J, leaving 13 bases between them. The CDR3 region has the DNA TGTGCCAGCAGTTTGCCCCCAGGGTATTACAATGAGCAGTTCTTC. The encoded protein is CASSLPPGYYNEQFF.

In its sample, this clonotype was seen many times. This chain links TRBV29-1 with TRBJ2-1; TRBD2 agrees at 9 bases. CDR1 is SQVTM, CDR2 ANQGSEA, per germline. With 3 bases clipped from V and 12 bases from J, the junction kept 15 bases outside the gene matches. The CDR3 covers 15 residues. The CDR3 coding sequence is TGCAGCGTTGAGGGCGGACTAGCGACCCTACTTGGGCAGTTCTTC. It encodes CSVEGGLATLLGQFF.

This clonotype was counted ten times or more. CDR3 in amino acids: CAWSRGGGQPQHF. The CDR3, as DNA: TGTGCCTGGAGTAGGGGCGGTGGGCAGCCCCAGCATTTT. The chain links TRBV30 to TRBJ1-5; possible D gene TRBD1, 5 bases. This CDR3 comprises 13 residues. Germline values: CDR1 GTSNPN, CDR2 SVGIG (reference sequence). The germline V and J ends were trimmed by 2 bases and 7 bases, with 12 bases remaining between them.

The sample holds many counts of this clonotype. V and J are TRBV7-9 and TRBJ1-1, with 7 positions matching TRBD1. With V trimmed by 2 bases and J by 1 base, 7 bases remained unmatched. CDR1 and CDR2 (germline): SEHNR, FQNEAQ (reference sequence). The length of the CDR3 is 16 residues. CDR3 in DNA: TGTGCCAGCAGCTTACCCCCGGACAGGAAGAACACTGAAGCTTTCTTT. Protein: CASSLPPDRKNTEAFF.

The genes are TRBV20-1 and TRBJ2-3; 14 positions agree with TRBD2. The V segment lost 6 bases and the J segment 6 bases; nucleotides outside the gene matches: 8. Looked up from germline, CDR1 is DFQATT and CDR2 is SNEGSKA (reference sequence). The length of the CDR3 is 15 residues. The chain's CDR3 is CSASRLAGGPDTQYF. The DNA of the CDR3 is TGCAGTGCCTCACGACTAGCGGGAGGGCCGGATACGCAGTATTTT.

The CDR3 protein is CAWSVSGLAGGELFF. Here the CDR3 DNA reads TGTGCCTGGAGTGTTAGCGGACTAGCTGGTGGGGAGCTGTTTTTT. The J gene is TRBJ2-2, the V gene TRBV30, with 8 bases matching TRBD2. The CDR3 length is 15 residues. Germline V gives CDR1 GTSNPN, CDR2 SVGIG (reference sequence). Trimming cost V 0 bases and J 8 bases; bases outside gene matches: 8.

This clonotype has more than one count but fewer than ten. CDR3 in amino acids: CASSAIQGATDTGELFF. The CDR3 DNA sequence: TGTGCCAGCAGCGCAATCCAGGGGGCTACGGACACCGGGGAGCTGTTTTTT. The rearrangement links TRBV7-9 to TRBJ2-2; 8 bases line up with TRBD1. From germline, CDR1 is SEHNR and CDR2 FQNEAQ (reference sequence). J lost 3 bases, V lost 5 bases, and 11 bases had no gene match. The CDR3 covers 17 residues.

V and J are TRBV6-5 and TRBJ2-2; D may be TRBD1 (6 bases). Trimming left V 4 bases short and J 6 bases short, with 15 bases between. This CDR3 comprises 15 residues. Germline values: CDR1 MNHEY, CDR2 SVGAGI. In nucleotides, the CDR3 is TGTGCCAGCAGTTGGGGTCGACAGGACTCCGGGGAGCTGTTTTTT. It specifies CASSWGRQDSGELFF.

The chain uses TRBV20-1 and TRBJ2-1; a possible D gene is TRBD2 (5 bases). This CDR3 spans 10 amino acids. Germline CDR1 DFQATT, CDR2 SNEGSKA (reference sequence). The chain's CDR3 is CSPEDNEQFF. The CDR3 DNA sequence: TGCAGCCCGGAGGACAATGAGCAGTTCTTC.

Ten or more counts support this clonotype. The chain has TRBV12-3 or TRBV12-4 and TRBJ2-2; 7 bases align to TRBD1. V lost 6 bases and J lost 6; bases outside the gene matches: 10. This CDR3 contains 15 residues. CDR3 loop: CASSPGTDSSGELFF. The CDR3 region has the DNA TGTGCCAGCAGCCCCGGGACAGATTCTTCCGGGGAGCTGTTTTTT.

This clonotype was seen many times. The V gene is TRBV7-6, the J gene TRBJ2-3, with TRBD2 matching 8 bases. This CDR3 has 16 residues. In germline, CDR1 is SGHVS, CDR2 FNYEAQ. V shed 1 base and J 0 bases; nucleotides not matched to a gene: 3. The CDR3 bases are TGTGCCAGCAGCTTAGAGTCTAGCGGGAGCACAGATACGCAGTATTTT. This encodes CASSLESSGSTDTQYF.

This clonotype was seen ten or more times. This rearrangement joins TRBV7-3 to TRBJ2-2; a weak D match, TRBD2 (6 bases). V lost 4 bases, J lost 0 bases, and 15 bases lay in between. This CDR3 has 17 residues. In germline, CDR1 is SGHTA, CDR2 FQGTGA. CDR3 nucleotides: TGTGCCAGCAGCTCCTGGAGGGCGGAGACGAACACCGGGGAGCTGTTTTTT. Residues: CASSSWRAETNTGELFF.

This clonotype appeared a few times. V usage is TRBV28 and J usage is TRBJ1-2, with D perhaps TRBD1 (6 bases). In germline, CDR1 is MDHEN, CDR2 SYDVKM. V shed 9 bases and J shed 4 bases, with 24 bases lying between them. CDR3 size: 16 residues. The CDR3 region has the DNA TGTGCCAGTTCCCCTTCAGGGGAAACGGGGGCCTATGGCTACACCTTC. Encoded protein: CASSPSGETGAYGYTF.

This clonotype came up many times. V usage is TRBV7-3 and J usage is TRBJ2-2; the D gene is possibly TRBD2 (5 bases). In germline, CDR1 is SGHTA, CDR2 FQGTGA. V was clipped by 0 bases and J by 13 bases, with 12 bases between them. CDR3 length equals 13 residues. The CDR3 nucleotides read TGTGCCAGCAGCTTAACTACCGCGGGCGCGCTGTTTTTT. Amino acid sequence: CASSLTTAGALFF.

This clonotype was detected many times. The rearrangement links TRBV7-9 to TRBJ1-6; no definite D call. Trimming left V 1 base short and J 6 bases short, with 10 bases between. The germline CDR1 and CDR2 sequences are SEHNR and FQNEAQ (reference sequence). The CDR3 length is 15 residues. The chain's CDR3 is CASSLGREFNSPLHF. The CDR3, as DNA: TGTGCCAGCAGCTTAGGACGGGAATTTAATTCACCCCTCCACTTT.

The V call is TRBV29-1, the J call TRBJ2-1, with D maybe TRBD1 (5 bases). The germline gives CDR1 SQVTM, CDR2 ANQGSEA. The V gene lost 5 bases and the J gene lost 6 bases, with 14 bases spanning the gap. The CDR3 consists of 13 residues. CDR3 loop: CSVTSPRGNEQFF. The CDR3 coding sequence is TGCAGCGTTACCAGCCCTAGGGGCAATGAGCAGTTCTTC.

This clonotype was observed at least ten times. The chain links TRBV11-3 to TRBJ1-1, with a tentative D call TRBD1 (5 bases). CDR1 and CDR2 (germline): SGHNT, YENEEA. V was clipped by 5 bases and J by 0 bases, with 10 bases between them. The CDR3 is made up of 14 amino acids. As DNA, the CDR3 is TGTGCCAGCAGCCCCGGACATTTGAACACTGAAGCTTTCTTT. Translation: CASSPGHLNTEAFF.